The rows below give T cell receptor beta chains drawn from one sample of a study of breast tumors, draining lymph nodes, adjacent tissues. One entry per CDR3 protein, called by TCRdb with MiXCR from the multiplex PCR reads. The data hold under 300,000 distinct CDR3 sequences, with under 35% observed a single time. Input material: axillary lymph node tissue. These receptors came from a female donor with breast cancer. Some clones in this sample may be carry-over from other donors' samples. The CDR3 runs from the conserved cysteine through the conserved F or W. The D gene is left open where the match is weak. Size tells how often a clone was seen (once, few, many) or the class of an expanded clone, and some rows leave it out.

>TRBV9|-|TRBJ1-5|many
TGTGCCAGCAGCTTTTTCTCCAGGGCAGTGGAGCCCCAGCATTTT
CASSFFSRAVEPQHF
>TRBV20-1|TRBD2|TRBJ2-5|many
TGCAGTGCCCCGCGGGGGGGTATGGTAGTGGGAGAGACCCAGTACTTC
CSAPRGGMVVGETQYF
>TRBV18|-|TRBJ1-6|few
TGTGCCAGCTCACCATTTAATGGCGACAGGAGCTCCTATAATTCACCCCTCCACTTT
CASSPFNGDRSSYNSPLHF
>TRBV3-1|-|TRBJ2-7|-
TGTGCCAGCAGCCAGGGCTGGGCAGGCCAGTACGAGCAGTACTTC
CASSQGWAGQYEQYF
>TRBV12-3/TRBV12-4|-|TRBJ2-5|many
TGTGCCAGCAGTTTTGGGATTGGACCAGGAGGGGAGACCCAGTACTTC
CASSFGIGPGGETQYF
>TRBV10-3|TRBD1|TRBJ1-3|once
TGTGCCATCAGTGAAGGCAGGGGGCGATCTGGAAACACCATATATTTT
CAISEGRGRSGNTIYF
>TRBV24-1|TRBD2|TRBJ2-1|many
TGTGCCACCAGCCCGGGACTAGCGGAGCCCCGCTCCTACAATGAGCAGTTCTTC
CATSPGLAEPRSYNEQFF
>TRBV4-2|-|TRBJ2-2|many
TGTGCCAGCAGTGGTGCTGCCGGCGCGAACACCGGGGAGCTGTTTTTT
CASSGAAGANTGELFF
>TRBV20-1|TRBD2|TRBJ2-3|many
TGCAGTGCTAGAGATATGACTAGCGGGGGGCAAGATACGCAGTATTTT
CSARDMTSGGQDTQYF
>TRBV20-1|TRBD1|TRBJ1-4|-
TGCAGTGCTCAGGACAGGGGGACTAATGAAAAACTGTTTTTT
CSAQDRGTNEKLFF
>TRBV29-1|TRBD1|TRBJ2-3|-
TGCAGCGTTGCAAGACGGGACAGGAGCACAGATACGCAGTATTTT
CSVARRDRSTDTQYF
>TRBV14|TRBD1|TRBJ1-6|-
TGTGCCAGCAGCCAAGATCCCGGACAGGGGGGCTATAATTCACCCCTCCACTTT
CASSQDPGQGGYNSPLHF
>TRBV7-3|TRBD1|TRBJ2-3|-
TGTGCCAGCAGCTTGGGACAGTATTCACCCCGCACAGATACGCAGTATTTT
CASSLGQYSPRTDTQYF
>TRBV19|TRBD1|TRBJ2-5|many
TGTGCCAGTAGTATCGACAGGGGGCACCAAGAGACCCAGTACTTC
CASSIDRGHQETQYF
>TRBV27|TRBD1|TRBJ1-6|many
TGTGCCAGCAGTTGGACAGGCAATTCACCCCTCCACTTT
CASSWTGNSPLHF
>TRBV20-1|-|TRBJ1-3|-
TGCAGTGCTAGAGATCTGGGACCGCGCTCCAAGGGAGGAAACACCATATATTTT
CSARDLGPRSKGGNTIYF
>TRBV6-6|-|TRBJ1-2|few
TGTGCCAGCAGTCACTCAGGGGACGGCTACACCTTC
CASSHSGDGYTF
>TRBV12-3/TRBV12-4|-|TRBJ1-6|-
TGTGCCAGCACCCTGGGGGCCAGCTATAATTCACCCCTCCACTTT
CASTLGASYNSPLHF
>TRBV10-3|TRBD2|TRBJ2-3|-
TGTGCCATCAGTGAGGGCGGGAGTCTAGATACGCAGTATTTT
CAISEGGSLDTQYF
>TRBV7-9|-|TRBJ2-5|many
TGTGCCAGCAGCTCGACTTTTCTTGCGACAGGGAGGGGAGAGACCCAGTACTTC
CASSSTFLATGRGETQYF
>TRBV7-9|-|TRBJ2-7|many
TGTGCCAGCAGCTTAGCGGCACCCCGGGGGGAGCAGTACTTC
CASSLAAPRGEQYF
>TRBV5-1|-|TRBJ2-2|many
TGCGCCAGCAGCTTGGAGGCTGTCTACACCGGGGAGCTGTTTTTT
CASSLEAVYTGELFF
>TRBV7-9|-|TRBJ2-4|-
TGTGCCAGCAGTTCTTTGACGACCGGAGACATTCAGTACTTC
CASSSLTTGDIQYF
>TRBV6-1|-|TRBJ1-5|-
TGTGCCAGCAGTGAAGCGTACAACCGAAGGGGTCAGCCCCAGCATTTT
CASSEAYNRRGQPQHF
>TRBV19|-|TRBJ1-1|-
TGTGCCAGTAGTATGGGGGGACAACCCGAAGCTTTCTTT
CASSMGGQPEAFF
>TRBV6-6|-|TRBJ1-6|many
TGTGCCAGCAGACGCGACATCAATTCACCCCTCCACTTT
CASRRDINSPLHF
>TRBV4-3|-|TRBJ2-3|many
TGCGCCAGCAGCGGAGGGACGGGTCGCACAGATACGCAGTATTTT
CASSGGTGRTDTQYF
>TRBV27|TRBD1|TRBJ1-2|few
TGTGCCAGCAGACAGGGGGCGCGTGGCTACACCTTC
CASRQGARGYTF
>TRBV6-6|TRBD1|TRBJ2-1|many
TGTGCCAGCAGCGATACAGGGGGACCGTACAATGAGCAGTTCTTC
CASSDTGGPYNEQFF
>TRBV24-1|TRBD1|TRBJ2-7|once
TGTGCCAGCAAGGTTAATTCGGACAGGGGCTCCTACGAGCAGTACTTC
CASKVNSDRGSYEQYF
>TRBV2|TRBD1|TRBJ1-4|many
TGTGCCAGCAGTATACCGGGACAGCCTAATGAAAAACTGTTTTTT
CASSIPGQPNEKLFF